The 5 T cell receptor beta chains in this list originate from one sample, sequenced in a study of T cell repertoires in cytomegalovirus infection. TCRdb called the reads again in MiXCR, with one record for every CDR3 protein. The data show over 100,000 distinct CDR3 sequences, 10% seen once. These TCRs' antigens remain unknown. Sequencing was done on a sample of PBMCs, sequenced either directly or after in vitro stimulation (not recorded which). These receptors originate from a human donor in good health (CMV status not recorded). Some clones in this sample may be carry-over from other donors' samples.

This clonotype showed up many times. This chain uses TRBV5-1 with TRBJ2-1, with D perhaps matching TRBD2 (5 bases). Per the germline V gene, CDR1 is SGHRS and CDR2 is YFSETQ. The V end lost 1 base, the J end lost 1 base, and 12 bases lay between the germline ends. The CDR3 is 16 amino acids. CDR3 DNA: TGCGCCAGCAGCTTGAGAGGGCTCGTGTCCTACAATGAGCAGTTCTTC. Translated: CASSLRGLVSYNEQFF. Filled out from reference TRBV5-1 and TRBJ2-1, the complete variable domain reads KAGVTQTPRYLIKTRGQQVTLSCSPISGHRSVSWYQQTPGQGLQFLFEYFSETQRNKGNFPGRFSGRQFSNSRSEMNVSTLELGDSALYLCASSLRGLVSYNEQFFGPGTRLTVL.

This clonotype was seen ten or more times. This sequence joins TRBV7-2 and TRBJ2-1, with TRBD2 matching 8 bases. The V segment lost 1 base and the J segment 2 bases; nucleotides outside the gene matches: 1. This CDR3 has 15 residues. Germline V lookup: CDR1 SGHTA, CDR2 FQGNSA. The CDR3 nucleotides are TGTGCCAGCAGCTTAGGCGGGAGGCCCTACAATGAGCAGTTCTTC. Residues: CASSLGGRPYNEQFF.

The rearrangement joins TRBV7-9 to TRBJ2-2; possible D gene TRBD1, 5 bases. V lost 7 bases and J lost 6, with 12 bases in between. There are 13 residues in the CDR3. From germline, CDR1 is SEHNR and CDR2 FQNEAQ (reference sequence). The CDR3 reads CASTPPGPGELFF. In DNA form, the CDR3 reads TGTGCCAGCACCCCCCCAGGGCCCGGGGAGCTGTTTTTT.

The chain is built from TRBV7-4 and TRBJ1-3, with 9 bases lining up with TRBD1. CDR3 size: 14 residues. V shed 6 bases, J shed 4 bases, and the junction held 4 bases outside the gene matches. Germline CDR1 reads SGHVT; CDR2 reads SQSDAQ. The chain's CDR3 is CASSGTGKGNTIYF. CDR3 bases: TGTGCCAGCAGTGGGACAGGGAAAGGAAACACCATATATTTT.

The gene calls are TRBV7-2 and TRBJ2-5; 7 nucleotides align to TRBD1. CDR3 length equals 13 residues. Germline CDR1 SGHTA, CDR2 FQGNSA. Germline trimming cut 7 bases from V and 4 bases from J; bases unmatched to any gene: 6. In DNA form, the CDR3 reads TGTGCCAGCACCCGGGACAGTCGAGAGACCCAGTACTTC. This encodes CASTRDSRETQYF.